Shown below are 10 T cell receptor beta chains from a single sample sequenced in a study of T-cell reconstitution after alpha-beta-depleted transplantation in children. Findings and caveats of the study: T-cell counts and diversity were attributed mostly to newly produced T cells one year after transplant.

Unique molecular identifiers were incorporated into the prepared TCRbeta library. TCRdb re-derived calls from the PCR reads in MiXCR, one entry per CDR3 protein. Of fewer than 350,000 distinct CDR3 sequences in the sample, just over 7.5% were seen once. For these TCRs, the target antigens are not known. Sequenced here: peripheral blood, sampled 360 days after TCRalphabeta/CD19-depleted stem cell transplant. The receptors stem from a female patient aged 2-15 years who had a stem cell transplant for Fanconi anemia, so the T cells may come from the graft donor.

This clonotype showed up many times. The rearrangement joins TRBV24-1 to TRBJ2-3; 8 bases fit TRBD1. This CDR3 has 14 amino acids. After removal of 9 bases from V and 4 bases from J, the junction contained 8 bases not matched to a gene. Germline loops: CDR1 KGHDR, CDR2 SFDVKD. DNA of the CDR3: TGTGCCACCGGAATAGGACAGGGAGCAGATACGCAGTATTTT. The encoded protein is CATGIGQGADTQYF.

A remark on this clonotype: Germline and junction disagree at one end, which may indicate a read error. This rearrangement joins TRBV4-2 to TRBJ2-1; D gene uncertain. This CDR3 has 14 residues. In germline, CDR1 is LGHNA, CDR2 YNFKEQ. The CDR3 here is CAISPGGHYNEQFF. The CDR3 nucleotides are TGTGCCATCAGCCCCGGCGGCCACTACAATGAGCAGTTCTTC.

This clonotype was counted between two and nine times. This chain connects TRBV6-5 to TRBJ2-1; TRBD2 matches at 8 bases. Germline lookup yields CDR1 MNHEY and CDR2 SVGAGI. V was pared by 8 bases and J by 6 bases, with 15 bases of the junction left unmatched. The CDR3 has 16 residues. The DNA of the CDR3 is TGTGCCAGCCGGGAGGCCCCCGCGGGGGGCTTCAATGAGCAGTTCTTC. As protein: CASREAPAGGFNEQFF.

This clonotype was picked up many times. The chain has TRBV12-3 or TRBV12-4 and TRBJ2-2, with D uncertain. This CDR3 region has 11 residues. Trimming cost V 6 bases and J 8 bases, with 7 bases left between them. DNA of the CDR3: TGTGCCAGCAGCCTCATGGGGGAGCTGTTTTTT. It specifies CASSLMGELFF.

The chain recombines TRBV6-2 or TRBV6-3 with TRBJ2-2; D perhaps matches TRBD1 (7 bases). This CDR3 spans 16 amino acids. CDR1 is MNHEY and CDR2 is SVGEGT in the germline V gene. Trimming stripped 8 bases from V and 3 bases from J, with 19 bases between. CDR3 amino acids: CASVYMEGAHTGELFF. In DNA form, the CDR3 reads TGTGCCAGCGTATATATGGAGGGGGCGCACACCGGGGAGCTGTTTTTT.

This clonotype was picked up many times. V is TRBV9 and J is TRBJ2-5, with D maybe TRBD1 (5 bases). V was clipped by 0 bases and J by 2 bases, with 8 bases between them. The CDR3 covers 14 residues. Germline V gives CDR1 SGDLS, CDR2 YYNGEE. CDR3 loop: CASSVEWTQETQYF. The DNA for the CDR3 is TGTGCCAGCAGCGTAGAGTGGACACAAGAGACCCAGTACTTC.

J is TRBJ2-1 and V is TRBV7-9; no clear D. Trimming removed 4 bases from V and 0 bases from J, with 7 bases in between. Germline CDR1 is SEHNR and CDR2 is FQNEAQ (reference sequence). The CDR3 covers 14 residues. CDR3 residues: CASSSVTSYNEQFF. DNA of the CDR3: TGTGCCAGCAGCTCGGTGACCTCCTACAATGAGCAGTTCTTC.

This clonotype occurred a few times. Mismatch with germline at one junction end may stem from a read error. The chain uses TRBV7-9 and TRBJ2-6; no firm D call. Germline V CDR1 and CDR2: SEHNR, FQNEAQ (reference sequence). CDR3 length: 11 residues. DNA for the CDR3: TGCGGCTCCTCTGGGGCCAACGTCCTGACTTTC. The encoded protein is CGSSGANVLTF.

This clonotype was seen at least ten times. The chain is built from TRBV27 and TRBJ2-3; 8 bases line up with TRBD1. Unmatched junction bases numbered 1, after V lost 0 bases and J lost 2 bases. The CDR3 loop spans 15 amino acids. Germline assignment: CDR1 MNHEY and CDR2 SMNVEV (reference sequence). The CDR3 DNA is TGTGCCAGCAGTTTATCGGACAGGGCCACAGATACGCAGTATTTT. Translating it yields CASSLSDRATDTQYF.

This clonotype was picked up a small number of times. This chain connects TRBV5-1 to TRBJ2-7, with D possibly being TRBD2 (5 bases). Trimming took off 4 bases at V and 1 base at J, with 18 bases between the two ends. CDR3 size: 16 residues. Germline loops: CDR1 SGHRS, CDR2 YFSETQ. This chain's CDR3 is CASSQQALGESYEQYF. In DNA, the CDR3 is TGCGCCAGCAGCCAGCAGGCCTTGGGAGAGTCCTACGAGCAGTACTTC.